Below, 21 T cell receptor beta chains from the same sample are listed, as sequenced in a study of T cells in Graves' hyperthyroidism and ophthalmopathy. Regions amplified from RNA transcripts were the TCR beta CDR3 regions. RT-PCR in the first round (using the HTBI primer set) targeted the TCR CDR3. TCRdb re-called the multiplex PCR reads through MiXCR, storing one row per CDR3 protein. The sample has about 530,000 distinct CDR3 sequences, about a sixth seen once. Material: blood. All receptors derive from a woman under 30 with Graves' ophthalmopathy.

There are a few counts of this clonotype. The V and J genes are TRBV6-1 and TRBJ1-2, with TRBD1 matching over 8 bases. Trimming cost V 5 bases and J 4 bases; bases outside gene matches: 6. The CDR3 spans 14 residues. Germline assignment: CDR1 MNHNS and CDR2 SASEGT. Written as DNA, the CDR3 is TGTGCCAGCAGTAGGACAGGGCGGGTCTATGGCTACACCTTC. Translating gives CASSRTGRVYGYTF.

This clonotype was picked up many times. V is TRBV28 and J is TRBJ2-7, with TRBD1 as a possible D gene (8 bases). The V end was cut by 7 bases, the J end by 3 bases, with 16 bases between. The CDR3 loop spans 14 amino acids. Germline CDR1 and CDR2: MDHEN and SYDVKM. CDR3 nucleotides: TGTGCCAGCACGAGACAGGGGAGGGTCTACGAGCAGTACTTC. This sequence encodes CASTRQGRVYEQYF.

CDR3 region: CASSPGTSGTPISYEQYF. CDR3 sequence (DNA): TGTGCCAGCAGTCCCGGGACTAGCGGGACCCCAATCTCCTACGAGCAGTACTTC. V usage is TRBV6-1 and J usage is TRBJ2-7, with TRBD2 identical over 13 bases. Trimming cost V 5 bases and J 0 bases; bases outside gene matches: 10. In germline, CDR1 is MNHNS, CDR2 SASEGT. The CDR3 has 18 residues.

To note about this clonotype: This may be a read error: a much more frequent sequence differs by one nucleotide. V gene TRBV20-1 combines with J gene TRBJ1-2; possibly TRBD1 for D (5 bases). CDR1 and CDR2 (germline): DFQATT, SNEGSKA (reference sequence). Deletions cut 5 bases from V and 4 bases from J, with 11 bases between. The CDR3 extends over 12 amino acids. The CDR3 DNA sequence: TGCAGTGCTGGGACTGCGCTCTATGGCTACACCTTC. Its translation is CSAGTALYGYTF.

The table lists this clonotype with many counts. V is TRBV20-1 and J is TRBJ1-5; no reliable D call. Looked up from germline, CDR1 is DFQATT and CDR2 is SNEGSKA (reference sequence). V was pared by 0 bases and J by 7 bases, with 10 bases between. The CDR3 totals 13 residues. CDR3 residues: CSAREDPKQPQHF. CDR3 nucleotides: TGCAGTGCTAGAGAGGATCCGAAACAGCCCCAGCATTTT.

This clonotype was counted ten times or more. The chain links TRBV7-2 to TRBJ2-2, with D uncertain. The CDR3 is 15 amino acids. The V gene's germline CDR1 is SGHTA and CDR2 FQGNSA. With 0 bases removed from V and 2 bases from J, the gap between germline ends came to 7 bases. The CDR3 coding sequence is TGTGCCAGCAGCTTAGCGCTAGGTAACACCGGGGAGCTGTTTTTT. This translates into CASSLALGNTGELFF.

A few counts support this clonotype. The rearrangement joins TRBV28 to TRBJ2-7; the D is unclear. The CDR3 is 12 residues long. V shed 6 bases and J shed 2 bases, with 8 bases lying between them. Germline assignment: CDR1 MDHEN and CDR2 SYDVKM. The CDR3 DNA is TGTGCCAGCAGGGAATTTACCTACGAGCAGTACTTC. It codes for CASREFTYEQYF.

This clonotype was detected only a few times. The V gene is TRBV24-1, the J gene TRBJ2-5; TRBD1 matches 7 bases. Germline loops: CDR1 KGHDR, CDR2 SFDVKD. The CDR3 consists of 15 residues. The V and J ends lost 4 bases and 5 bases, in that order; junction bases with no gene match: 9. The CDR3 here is CATSDPTGSGETQYF. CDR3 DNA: TGTGCCACCAGTGACCCGACAGGGTCAGGCGAGACCCAGTACTTC.

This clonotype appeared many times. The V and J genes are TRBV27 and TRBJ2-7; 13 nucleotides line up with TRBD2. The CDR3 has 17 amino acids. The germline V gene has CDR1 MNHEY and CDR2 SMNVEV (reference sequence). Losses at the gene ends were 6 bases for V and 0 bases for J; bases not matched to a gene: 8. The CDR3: CASRLTSGRSDSYEQYF. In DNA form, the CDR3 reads TGTGCCAGCAGATTGACTAGCGGGAGGTCCGACTCCTACGAGCAGTACTTC.

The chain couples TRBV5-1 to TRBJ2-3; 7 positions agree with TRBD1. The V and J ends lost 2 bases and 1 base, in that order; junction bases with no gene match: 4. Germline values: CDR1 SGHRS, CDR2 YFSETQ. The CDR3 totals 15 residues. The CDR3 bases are TGCGCCAGCAGCTTTCAAGGGGGCCGCACAGATACGCAGTATTTT. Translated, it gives CASSFQGGRTDTQYF.

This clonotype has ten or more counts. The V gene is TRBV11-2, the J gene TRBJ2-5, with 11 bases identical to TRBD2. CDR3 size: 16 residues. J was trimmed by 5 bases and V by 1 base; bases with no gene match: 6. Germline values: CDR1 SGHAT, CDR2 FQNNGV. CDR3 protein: CASSLALLAGVETQYF. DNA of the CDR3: TGTGCCAGCAGCTTAGCGCTACTAGCGGGAGTGGAGACCCAGTACTTC.

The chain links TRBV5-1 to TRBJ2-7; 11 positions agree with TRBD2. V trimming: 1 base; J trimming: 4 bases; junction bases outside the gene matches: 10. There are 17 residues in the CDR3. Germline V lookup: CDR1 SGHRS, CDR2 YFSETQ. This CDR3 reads CASSLMKGTSGSYEQYF. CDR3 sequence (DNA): TGCGCCAGCAGCTTGATGAAAGGGACTAGCGGATCGTACGAGCAGTACTTC.

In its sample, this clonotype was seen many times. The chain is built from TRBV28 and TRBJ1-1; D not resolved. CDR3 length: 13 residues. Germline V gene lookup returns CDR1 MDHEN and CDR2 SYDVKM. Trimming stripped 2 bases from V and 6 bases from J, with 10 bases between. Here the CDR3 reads CASSLVRRAEAFF. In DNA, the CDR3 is TGTGCCAGCAGTTTAGTACGGAGGGCTGAAGCTTTCTTT.

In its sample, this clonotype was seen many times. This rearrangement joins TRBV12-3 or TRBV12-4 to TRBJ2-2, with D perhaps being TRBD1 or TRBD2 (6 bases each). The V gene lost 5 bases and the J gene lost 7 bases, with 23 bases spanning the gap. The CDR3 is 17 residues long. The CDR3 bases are TGTGCCAGCAGTCTGCTCCTTATACGGGGGCCCAGCGGGGAGCTGTTTTTT. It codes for CASSLLLIRGPSGELFF.

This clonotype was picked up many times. For the CDR3, the DNA is TGTGCCAGCAGTTACTCGCAGGGGGATTCACCCCTCCACTTT. Amino acids: CASSYSQGDSPLHF. J is TRBJ1-6 and V is TRBV6-5; 7 bases are a match to TRBD1. This CDR3 is built from 14 residues. With 0 bases clipped from V and 8 bases from J, the junction kept 1 base outside the gene matches. Per the germline V gene, CDR1 is MNHEY and CDR2 is SVGAGI.

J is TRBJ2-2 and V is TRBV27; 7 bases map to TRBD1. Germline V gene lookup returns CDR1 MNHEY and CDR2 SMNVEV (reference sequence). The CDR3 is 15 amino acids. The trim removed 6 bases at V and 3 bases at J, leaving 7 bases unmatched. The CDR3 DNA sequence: TGTGCCAGCAGACTGCAGGGGGAGTACACCGGGGAGCTGTTTTTT. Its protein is CASRLQGEYTGELFF.

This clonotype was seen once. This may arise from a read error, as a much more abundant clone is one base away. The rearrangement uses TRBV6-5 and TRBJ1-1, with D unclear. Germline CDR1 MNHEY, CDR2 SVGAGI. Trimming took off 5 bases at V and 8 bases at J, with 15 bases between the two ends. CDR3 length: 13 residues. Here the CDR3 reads CASSHPPKNEAFF. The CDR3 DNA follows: TGTGCCAGCAGTCACCCGCCGAAGAACGAAGCTTTCTTT.

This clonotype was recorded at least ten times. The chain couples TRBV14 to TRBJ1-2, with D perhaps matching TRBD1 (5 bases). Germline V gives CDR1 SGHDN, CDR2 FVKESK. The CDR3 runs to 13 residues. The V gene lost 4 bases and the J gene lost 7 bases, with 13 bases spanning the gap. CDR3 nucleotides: TGTGCCAGCAGCCTTCGGCGGGGGACTGGCTACACCTTC. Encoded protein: CASSLRRGTGYTF.

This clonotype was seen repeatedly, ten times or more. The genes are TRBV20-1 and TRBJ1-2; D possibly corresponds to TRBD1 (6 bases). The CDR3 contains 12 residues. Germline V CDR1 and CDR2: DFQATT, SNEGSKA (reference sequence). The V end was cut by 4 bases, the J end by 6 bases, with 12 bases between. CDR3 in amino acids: CSATGQGNGYTF. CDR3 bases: TGCAGTGCTACGGGGCAGGGGAATGGCTACACCTTC.

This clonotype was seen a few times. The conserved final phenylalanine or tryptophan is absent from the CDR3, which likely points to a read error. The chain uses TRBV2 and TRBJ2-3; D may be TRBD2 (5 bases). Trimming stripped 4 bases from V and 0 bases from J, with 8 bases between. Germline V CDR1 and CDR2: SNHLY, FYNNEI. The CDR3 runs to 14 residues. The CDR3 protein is CASSARTSTDTQYL. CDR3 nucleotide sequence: TGTGCCAGCAGTGCAAGGACTAGCACAGATACGCAGTATCTT.

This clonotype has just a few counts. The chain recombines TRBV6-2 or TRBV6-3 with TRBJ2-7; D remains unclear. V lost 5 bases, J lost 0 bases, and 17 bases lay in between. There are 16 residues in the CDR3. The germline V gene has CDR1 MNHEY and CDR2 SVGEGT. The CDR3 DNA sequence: TGTGCCAGCAGTCCCCCTAAGTTCCGGACCTCCTACGAGCAGTACTTC. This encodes CASSPPKFRTSYEQYF.